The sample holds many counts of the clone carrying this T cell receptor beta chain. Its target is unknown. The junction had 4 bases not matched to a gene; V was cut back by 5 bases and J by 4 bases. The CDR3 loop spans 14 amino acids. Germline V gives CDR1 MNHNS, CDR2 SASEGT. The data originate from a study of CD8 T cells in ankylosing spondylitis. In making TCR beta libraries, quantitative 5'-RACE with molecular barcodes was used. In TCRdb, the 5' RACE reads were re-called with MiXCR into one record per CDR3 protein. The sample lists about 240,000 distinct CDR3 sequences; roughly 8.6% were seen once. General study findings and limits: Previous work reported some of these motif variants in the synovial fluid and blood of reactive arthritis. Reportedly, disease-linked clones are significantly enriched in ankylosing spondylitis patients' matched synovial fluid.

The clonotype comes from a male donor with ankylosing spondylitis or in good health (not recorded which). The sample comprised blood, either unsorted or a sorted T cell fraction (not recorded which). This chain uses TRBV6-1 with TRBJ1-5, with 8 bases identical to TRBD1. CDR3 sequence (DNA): TGTGCCAGCAGTCCCCGACAGGGGAATCAGCCCCAGCATTTT. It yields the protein CASSPRQGNQPQHF.